This is a list of T cell receptor beta chains from one sample in a study of blood T cells in healthy people across ages. TCRdb reanalysed the 5' RACE reads using MiXCR and keeps one entry per CDR3 protein. In the table there are about 1,400,000 distinct CDR3 sequences, approximately 60% of which are singletons. Sequencing was done on a sample of blood. These receptors originate from a man aged 18-30 years in good health. Each CDR3 is given with its conserved first and last residue. Rows may omit the clone size; those that give it use once, few, many or a size class.

>TRBV6-6|few|12
CASVANNYEQYF
>TRBV5-1|.|15
CASSLTRSYNSPLHF
>TRBV10-3|.|17
CAISEFGDRVQANEQFF
>TRBV14|.|17
CASSQDPAGETNYGYTF
>TRBV4-3|.|15
CASSQEGGSEETQYF
>TRBV27|.|15
CASSHGTGGNNEQFF
>TRBV6-1|.|16
CASSELSGGGNQPQHF
>TRBV29-1|few|13
CSVLDWVRETQYF
>TRBV7-9|.|12
CASSHGTGDVYF
>TRBV10-3|.|18
CAISDVTGGRKYQETQYF
>TRBV14|few|11
CASSQSNIQYF
>TRBV7-2|.|15
CASSLDPGVAYEQYF
>TRBV28|.|15
CASSFAGLGTDTQYF
>TRBV29-1|once|16
CSIGGGSWFGKNIQYF
>TRBV5-1|.|18
CASSQLEPVTGIENEQFF
>TRBV27|.|14
CASSLASGYYEQYF
>TRBV24-1|.|15
CATSLTSGGTDTQYF
>TRBV12-3/TRBV12-4|.|15
CASRPTGSYNSPLHF
>TRBV29-1|.|17
CSVEDWGLASASPTQYF
>TRBV6-5|.|14
CASKRLALNNEQYF
>TRBV9|once|16
CASSANSGGAADTQYF
>TRBV28|.|17
CASSLVDAELAGTPPFF
>TRBV29-1|.|13
CSVVGQGNYGCTF
>TRBV20-1|.|14
CSTSGTTDINEQYF
>TRBV7-2|.|19
CASSLDPRQGYGGAETQYF
>TRBV13|.|17
CASSPPQSNWDTGELFF
>TRBV19|few|15
CASNPTSSGANVLTF
>TRBV12-3/TRBV12-4|.|15
CASSAGTSFRETQYF
>TRBV6-5|.|14
CASSYGGRTYEQYF
>TRBV6-6|.|16
CASSYSPYRGTSEQYF
>TRBV2|.|12
CASEYRDNEQYF
>TRBV13|few|16
CASSLTYSDSPYEQYF
>TRBV28|.|13
CASSSQANEKLFF
>TRBV6-2/TRBV6-3|.|15
CASSYGLAARGEQYF